A selection of T cell receptor beta chains follows, all from one sample in a study of T cell responses to AZD1222 COVID-19 vaccine. Repertoires were generated with immunoSEQ multiplex PCR, while TCRdb's copy carries only in-frame clones and drops some. The data contain over 45,000 clones, roughly 90% of them seen just once; the ten biggest clones take up roughly 14%. The specimen comprised peripheral blood, sampled 28 days after the second AZD1222 dose. All receptors derive from an adult who received the AZD1222 COVID-19 vaccine. CDR3s include the opening cysteine and the closing phenylalanine or tryptophan. A D gene is named only where the DNA matches it firmly. The size of a clone is reported for some rows only, either as once, few or many, or as a class for expanded clones.

j_call	v_call	clone_size	d_call	cdr3_nt	cdr3_aa
TRBJ1-1	TRBV7-3	once	TRBD1	TGTGCCAGCGCGCGTGGCAACATAGGGACAGGGAAGAACACTGAAGCTTTCTTT	CASARGNIGTGKNTEAFF
TRBJ2-5	TRBV6-1	-	-	TGTGCCAGCAGTGAAGGGGTACAGAAAGAGACCCAGTACTTC	CASSEGVQKETQYF
TRBJ1-2	TRBV5-1	-	-	TGCGCCAGCAGCCCAGGTCTGGGGCGTTATGGCTACACCTTC	CASSPGLGRYGYTF
TRBJ1-1	TRBV6-5	-	TRBD1	TGTGCCAGCAGTTACGTACAGGGGGCGCGAACTGAAGCTTTCTTT	CASSYVQGARTEAFF
TRBJ1-1	TRBV4-1	-	TRBD1	TGCGCCAGCGAGCAAGTACAGGGGAAGAACACTGAAGCTTTCTTT	CASEQVQGKNTEAFF
TRBJ1-2	TRBV28	-	TRBD1	TGTGCCAGCACATTGACAGGGGCCTATGGCTACACCTTC	CASTLTGAYGYTF
TRBJ2-3	TRBV18	-	TRBD2	TGTGCCAGCTCACGCCAAACTAGCGGGAGCACAGATACGCAGTATTTT	CASSRQTSGSTDTQYF
TRBJ2-1	TRBV2	few	TRBD2	TGTGCCAGCAGTGATGGCGGACTAGCGATAGGTGAGCAGTTCTTC	CASSDGGLAIGEQFF
TRBJ1-2	TRBV11-1	-	-	TGTGCCAGCAGCTTAAACCCAAGTTCCGGCTACACCTTC	CASSLNPSSGYTF
TRBJ1-4	TRBV7-8	-	-	TGTGCCAGCAGAACCGGGACGGGGAATGAAAAACTGTTTTTT	CASRTGTGNEKLFF
TRBJ1-3	TRBV7-8	-	-	TGTGCCAGCAGCCCCAGTGGTCCTCTGACAAACACCATATATTTT	CASSPSGPLTNTIYF
TRBJ2-3	TRBV19	-	TRBD1	TGTGCCAGTAGTACCGGGACAGCCACAGATACGCAGTATTTT	CASSTGTATDTQYF
TRBJ1-2	TRBV6-5	-	TRBD1	TGTGCCAGCAGGACTACCGGACAGGGGGGGGCTGGCTACACCTTC	CASRTTGQGGAGYTF
TRBJ1-2	TRBV29-1	medium-sized	-	TGCAGCGTTGGGTGGGGGCAGGATGGCTACACCTTC	CSVGWGQDGYTF
TRBJ1-2	TRBV3-1/TRBV3-2	-	-	TGTGCCAGCAGCCAAGCGAGCAGTAACTATGGCTACACCTTC	CASSQASSNYGYTF
TRBJ1-3	TRBV3-1/TRBV3-2	-	-	TGTGCCAGCAGCCAAGGAATACCAGGGAATGGAAACACCATATATTTT	CASSQGIPGNGNTIYF